A selection of T cell receptor beta chains follows, all from one sample in a study of blood T cell repertoires in COVID-19. Here immunoSEQ multiplex PCR was the method, and the copy in TCRdb shows in-frame clones only, minus some. The repertoire holds tens of thousands of clones, with around 88% as singletons. Sequences were obtained from peripheral blood. The receptor set was obtained from a man in his sixties with acute or convalescent COVID-19. The CDR3 runs from the conserved cysteine through the conserved F or W. D genes are given only for firm matches. A clone size is listed for some rows: how often the clone was seen (once, few, many), or a class if it is expanded.

len	v_gene	d_gene	j_gene	abundance	CDR3aa	CDR3nt
15	TRBV24-1	-	TRBJ2-3	few	CATSAGGTGGDTQYF	TGTGCCACCAGCGCTGGGGGGACCGGCGGAGATACGCAGTATTTT
16	TRBV13	TRBD2	TRBJ2-3	-	CASSLGLAEGTDTQYF	TGTGCCAGCAGCTTAGGACTAGCGGAGGGCACAGATACGCAGTATTTT
16	TRBV6-5	-	TRBJ2-1	-	CASSYSAGERGNEQFF	TGTGCCAGCAGTTACTCAGCAGGGGAAAGAGGCAATGAGCAGTTCTTC
13	TRBV19	-	TRBJ1-2	-	CASTLAGAYGYTF	TGTGCCAGTACGCTCGCGGGGGCGTATGGCTACACCTTC
13	TRBV4-2	-	TRBJ1-1	once	CASSQAGNTEAFF	TGTGCCAGCAGCCAAGCGGGGAACACTGAAGCTTTCTTT
16	TRBV15	-	TRBJ2-7	-	CATSRGGRTRGYEQYF	TGTGCCACCAGCAGGGGGGGCAGGACCAGGGGGTACGAGCAGTACTTC
15	TRBV28	TRBD1	TRBJ1-2	-	CASSLGDRDSGGYTF	TGTGCCAGCAGTTTAGGGGACAGGGACTCTGGAGGCTACACCTTC
16	TRBV9	-	TRBJ2-1	once	CASSVATQDYHNEQFF	TGTGCCAGCAGCGTAGCTACTCAGGACTACCACAATGAGCAGTTCTTC
11	TRBV2	TRBD1	TRBJ2-5	-	CASRDRGTQYF	TGTGCCAGCAGGGACAGGGGGACCCAGTACTTC
16	TRBV4-2	TRBD2	TRBJ2-1	-	CASSQDFPSGDNEQFF	TGTGCCAGCAGCCAAGATTTTCCTAGCGGGGACAATGAGCAGTTCTTC
14	TRBV5-1	-	TRBJ1-2	-	CASSLNGQSYGYTF	TGCGCCAGCAGCTTGAACGGACAGAGCTATGGCTACACCTTC
15	TRBV15	-	TRBJ2-3	-	CATSRGAAGTDTQYF	TGTGCCACCAGCAGAGGGGCAGCTGGCACAGATACGCAGTATTTT
15	TRBV6-5	-	TRBJ1-1	few	CASSIQVLMNTEAFF	TGTGCCAGCAGTATCCAGGTTCTGATGAACACTGAAGCTTTCTTT
14	TRBV6-5	-	TRBJ1-4	-	CASREVRTNEKLFF	TGTGCCAGCAGGGAGGTTAGGACGAATGAAAAACTGTTTTTT
15	TRBV28	-	TRBJ1-6	few	CASLGGAPDNSPLHF	TGTGCCAGCCTGGGGGGGGCGCCTGATAATTCACCCCTCCACTTT
13	TRBV27	TRBD1	TRBJ1-2	-	CASSPDREYGYTF	TGTGCCAGCAGTCCAGACAGGGAATATGGCTACACCTTC
16	TRBV2	-	TRBJ1-5	-	CASSAPPGGGNQPQHF	TGTGCCAGCAGTGCCCCACCGGGGGGTGGCAATCAGCCCCAGCATTTT
14	TRBV5-1	TRBD1	TRBJ1-4	-	CASSVTGEEEKLFF	TGCGCCAGCAGCGTGACAGGGGAGGAGGAAAAACTGTTTTTT
16	TRBV11-3	-	TRBJ2-3	once	CASSLESEQITDTQYF	TGTGCCAGCAGCTTAGAATCCGAACAGATCACAGATACGCAGTATTTT
15	TRBV5-1	TRBD1	TRBJ2-1	-	CASRTTGVTYNEQFF	TGCGCCAGCAGAACCACAGGGGTCACCTACAATGAGCAGTTCTTC
14	TRBV10-2	-	TRBJ1-3	-	CASSERESGNTIYF	TGCGCCAGCAGTGAAAGGGAGTCTGGAAACACCATATATTTT
15	TRBV6-5	TRBD2	TRBJ2-3	-	CASRGLAGGPDTQYF	TGTGCCAGCAGGGGACTAGCGGGAGGGCCAGATACGCAGTATTTT
15	TRBV5-1	TRBD1	TRBJ2-7	-	CASSLGGTGAYEQYF	TGCGCCAGCAGCCTGGGAGGGACAGGGGCCTACGAGCAGTACTTC
13	TRBV5-1	TRBD1	TRBJ2-2	few	CASSLQGAGELFF	TGCGCCAGCAGCTTGCAGGGGGCCGGGGAGCTGTTTTTT
15	TRBV5-1	TRBD1	TRBJ1-2	-	CASSLETGQGGGYTF	TGCGCCAGCAGCTTGGAGACAGGACAGGGCGGAGGCTACACCTTC
18	TRBV20-1	TRBD1	TRBJ1-5	-	CSASFGQGATGRNQPQHF	TGCAGTGCTAGTTTTGGACAGGGGGCGACGGGCCGCAATCAGCCCCAGCATTTT
15	TRBV19	-	TRBJ2-5	-	CASSIGWGDQETQYF	TGTGCCAGTAGTATCGGGTGGGGGGATCAAGAGACCCAGTACTTC
14	TRBV4-2	-	TRBJ2-7	few	CASSPEVGNYEQYF	TGTGCCAGCAGCCCCGAAGTGGGCAACTACGAGCAGTACTTC
15	TRBV4-2	-	TRBJ1-5	-	CASSSREGNNQPQHF	TGTGCCAGCAGCTCTCGAGAGGGCAATAATCAGCCCCAGCATTTT
15	TRBV6-5	-	TRBJ2-7	-	CASSPLRLSSYEQYF	TGTGCCAGCAGTCCTCTGCGCCTTAGCTCCTACGAGCAGTACTTC
13	TRBV18	-	TRBJ1-2	-	CASSPDYNYGYTF	TGTGCCAGCTCACCCGACTATAACTATGGCTACACCTTC
14	TRBV6-1	TRBD1	TRBJ2-3	many	CASSDIQGVDTQYF	TGTGCCAGCAGTGACATACAGGGGGTAGATACGCAGTATTTT
15	TRBV7-9	TRBD1	TRBJ2-2	-	CASSLGQGEAGELFF	TGTGCCAGCAGCTTAGGACAGGGGGAAGCCGGGGAGCTGTTTTTT
16	TRBV24-1	-	TRBJ2-1	-	CATSDTGLSSYNEQFF	TGTGCCACCAGTGATACCGGACTCAGCTCCTACAATGAGCAGTTCTTC
14	TRBV5-1	TRBD1	TRBJ1-2	-	CASSLGQGNFGYTF	TGCGCCAGCAGCTTGGGACAGGGTAATTTTGGCTACACCTTC
13	TRBV6-5	-	TRBJ1-2	-	CASSYTLAMGYTF	TGTGCCAGCAGTTACACCCTTGCGATGGGCTACACCTTC
15	TRBV18	TRBD1	TRBJ1-5	-	CASSRTGDSNQPQHF	TGTGCCAGCTCGCGGACAGGAGATAGCAATCAGCCCCAGCATTTT
15	TRBV11-2	-	TRBJ1-6	few	CASSFSDSLNSPLHF	TGTGCCAGCAGCTTTTCGGACAGCTTGAATTCACCCCTCCACTTT
14	TRBV5-4	-	TRBJ2-3	-	CASKDGASTDTQYF	TGTGCCAGCAAGGATGGGGCTAGCACAGATACGCAGTATTTT
13	TRBV3-1/TRBV3-2	-	TRBJ2-7	-	CASSHSTITEQYF	TGTGCCAGCAGCCACTCAACAATAACAGAGCAGTACTTC
15	TRBV5-5	-	TRBJ1-2	-	CASSQGSERYYGYTF	TGTGCCAGCAGCCAGGGAAGTGAAAGATACTATGGCTACACCTTC
14	TRBV6-5	TRBD1	TRBJ1-6	-	CASSLGQGGSPLHF	TGTGCCAGCAGCCTGGGACAGGGCGGTTCACCCCTCCACTTT
16	TRBV15	-	TRBJ1-5	-	CATSRARGASNQPQHF	TGTGCCACCAGCAGAGCCCGGGGGGCTAGCAATCAGCCCCAGCATTTT
14	TRBV7-8	TRBD1	TRBJ2-7	few	CASSRTGLTYEQYF	TGTGCCAGCAGCAGGACAGGATTGACCTACGAGCAGTACTTC
16	TRBV28	-	TRBJ1-5	once	CASSLYQGAGHQPQHF	TGTGCCAGCAGTTTATATCAGGGAGCGGGGCATCAGCCCCAGCATTTT